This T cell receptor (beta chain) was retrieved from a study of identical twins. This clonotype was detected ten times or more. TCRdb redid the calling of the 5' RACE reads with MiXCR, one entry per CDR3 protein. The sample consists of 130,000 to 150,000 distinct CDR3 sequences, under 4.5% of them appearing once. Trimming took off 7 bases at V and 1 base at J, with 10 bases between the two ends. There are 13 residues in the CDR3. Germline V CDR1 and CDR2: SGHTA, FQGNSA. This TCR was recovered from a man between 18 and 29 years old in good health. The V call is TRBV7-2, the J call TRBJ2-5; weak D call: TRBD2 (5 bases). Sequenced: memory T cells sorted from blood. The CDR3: CASNRRGQETQYF. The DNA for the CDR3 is TGTGCCAGCAACCGACGGGGCCAAGAGACCCAGTACTTC.